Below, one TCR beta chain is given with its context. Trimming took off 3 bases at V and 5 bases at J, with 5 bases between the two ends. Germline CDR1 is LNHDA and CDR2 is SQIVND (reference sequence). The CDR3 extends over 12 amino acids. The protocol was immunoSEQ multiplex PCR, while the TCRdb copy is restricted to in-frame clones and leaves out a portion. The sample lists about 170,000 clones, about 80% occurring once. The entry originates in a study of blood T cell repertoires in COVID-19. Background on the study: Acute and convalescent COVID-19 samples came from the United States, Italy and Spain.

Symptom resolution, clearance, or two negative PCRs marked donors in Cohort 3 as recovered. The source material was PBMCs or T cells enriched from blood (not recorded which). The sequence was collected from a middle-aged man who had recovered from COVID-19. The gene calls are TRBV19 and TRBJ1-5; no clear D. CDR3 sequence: CASSIRDQPQHF. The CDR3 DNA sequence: TGTGCCAGTAGTATTCGTGATCAGCCCCAGCATTTT.